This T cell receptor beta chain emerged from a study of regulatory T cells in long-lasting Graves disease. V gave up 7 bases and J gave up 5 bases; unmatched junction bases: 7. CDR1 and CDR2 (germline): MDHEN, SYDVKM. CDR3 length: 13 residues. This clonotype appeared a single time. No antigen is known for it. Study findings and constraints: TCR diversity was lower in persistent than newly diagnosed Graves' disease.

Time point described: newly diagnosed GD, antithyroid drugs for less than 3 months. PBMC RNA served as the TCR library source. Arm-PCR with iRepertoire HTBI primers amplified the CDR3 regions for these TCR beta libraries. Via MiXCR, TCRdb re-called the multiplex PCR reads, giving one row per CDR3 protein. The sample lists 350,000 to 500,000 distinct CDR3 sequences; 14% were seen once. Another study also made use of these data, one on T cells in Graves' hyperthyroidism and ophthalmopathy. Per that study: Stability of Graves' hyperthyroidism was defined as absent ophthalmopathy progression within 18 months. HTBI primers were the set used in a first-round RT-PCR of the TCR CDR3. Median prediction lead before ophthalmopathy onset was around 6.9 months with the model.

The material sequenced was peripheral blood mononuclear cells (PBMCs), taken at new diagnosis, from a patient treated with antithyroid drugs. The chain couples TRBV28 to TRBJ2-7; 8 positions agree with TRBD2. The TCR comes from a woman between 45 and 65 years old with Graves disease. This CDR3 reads CASKAGANHEQYF. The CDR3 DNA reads TGTGCCAGCAAAGCGGGAGCGAACCACGAGCAGTACTTC.